This T cell receptor (beta chain) is drawn from a study of CD8 T cells in Susac syndrome (dated by TCRdb to about 2019). Notes on the research overall: Repertoire sequencing was used to test whether CD8+ T cell activation and differentiation in Susac syndrome was antigen driven. The clonality of the CD8+ T cell repertoire was compared across 12 healthy donors, about 14 Susac syndrome patients and about 16 multiple sclerosis patients. The paper as a whole reports these results and caveats: The TCR sequencing and HLA analysis was acknowledged to have included a relatively small number of individuals.

Comment on this clonotype: Its cognate antigen has yet to be identified. No much larger clone is present one base from it, and per-base qualities are unavailable.

RNA was extracted using the RNeasy kit, and roughly 0.45 to 1 microgram was reverse transcribed with random hexamers. TCR beta CDR3 regions were amplified with the immunoSEQ multiplex PCR assay covering 54 Vbeta and 13 Jbeta segments. Bias from PCR amplification was corrected by using a synthetic template baseline for primer optimization and for computational correction. From the authors' description of their analysis: Only productive sequences were kept, with reads annotated to V, D and J genes according to IMGT and analyzed in immunoSEQ Analyzer. Clonality was calculated as one minus the Shannon entropy normalized by log2 of the number of productive unique sequences. For each patient and control, public and private clones were evaluated within the 100 most prevalent clones. Clones were defined as Susac-specific when absent from the healthy and MS cohorts, from fewer than 1,300 published viral clones and from other ImmuneACCESS disease sequences. TCRdb passed the public sequencing reads through fastp at Q25 and MiXCR, retaining productive beta sequences. Merged by CDR3 protein, the rows form single entries marked with the most common genes and DNA. The V and J calls and clone size come from TCRdb's table, not from the authors' own analysis. Here the sample has 50,000 or so distinct CDR3 sequences; roughly 92% occur a single time. Together, the top ten hold around 0.43% of the sample.

The germline V gene provides CDR1 MNHEY and CDR2 SVGEGT. From the cysteine up to the phenylalanine, the CDR3 has a length of 18 residues. The retained sequence is limited to the CDR3, 54 bases, with the frame set at the first base. A distance of 21 bases separates the germline ends of V and J, which lose 3 bases and 1 base respectively. Peripheral blood CD8+ and CD4+ T cells from healthy donors, Susac syndrome patients and multiple sclerosis patients were profiled using high-throughput TCR beta sequencing. The healthy donors served as controls matched for age and sex. Bulk CD8+ and CD4+ T cells were purified magnetically by negative isolation, whereas CD8+ TEMRA cells were enriched by FACS. Blood was drawn into EDTA tubes, processed within 24 hours, and PBMCs were isolated by density gradient centrifugation. PBMCs intended for TCR sequencing were cryopreserved in liquid nitrogen and thawed later in a water bath at 37 degrees C. The sorted or isolated CD4+, CD8+ and CD8+ TEMRA cells had a purity of 90% or higher.

The rearranged segments are TRBV6-2 or TRBV6-3 and TRBJ1-1; the D region possibly corresponds to TRBD1 (5 bases align). The sequence came from a human donor in good health. The sample consisted of CD8+ T cells from PBMCs. The bases read TGTGCCAGCAGTTATGGGGAAGATCTTTGGGACCGGAACACTGAAGCTTTCTTT. This sequence encodes CASSYGEDLWDRNTEAFF.